This T cell receptor (beta chain) was profiled in a study of cytomegalovirus exposure and HLA in healthy donors. PCR used 60 Vbeta primers and 13 Jbeta primers. The protocol was immunoSEQ multiplex PCR, while the TCRdb copy is restricted to in-frame clones and leaves out a portion. The ten most abundant clones cover roughly 5% of a sample with roughly 78,000 clones. V lost 5 bases to trimming and J lost 8 bases, with 13 bases between them. The CDR3 contains 13 residues. Germline V gene lookup returns CDR1 MNHEY and CDR2 SVGAGI. A word on this clone: Its antigen is unidentified.

Points from the study as a whole: Whilst most TCR sequences proved rare, a subset of public TCRs occurred across many donors.

Everyone who donated was a healthy bone marrow donor. The clonotype was recovered from a middle-aged man in good health and CMV-seronegative. The chain couples TRBV6-5 to TRBJ2-1; the D gene is possibly TRBD2 (6 bases). Specimen: PBMCs. CDR3 sequence (DNA): TGTGCCAGCAGTCAGTGGGGAGGCGATGAGCAGTTCTTC. This codes for CASSQWGGDEQFF.